This T cell receptor beta chain is from a study of Ad26.COV2.S vaccination and SARS-CoV-2 variants. Treatment meaning: 19 received Ad26.COV2.S at low or high dose, single or two shots; roughly five received placebo; per-sample allocation not given. All samples were drawn on day 63, counting from the first vaccine or placebo injection. Trimming removed 5 bases from V and 0 bases from J, with 7 bases in between. This CDR3 has 13 residues. Germline V gene lookup returns CDR1 MDHEN and CDR2 SYDVKM. Some clones are missing from TCRdb's copy, which holds only in-frame ones; the method was immunoSEQ multiplex PCR. The profile shows fewer than 300,000 clones, over 75% of them singletons.

The V and J genes are TRBV28 and TRBJ1-2, with unresolved D. The source material was peripheral blood, sampled in a trial of Ad26.COV2.S vaccine versus placebo. This TCR derives from a person aged 18 to 65 who received the Ad26.COV2.S COVID-19 vaccine or a placebo. CDR3 loop: CASSTHTNYGYTF. CDR3 sequence (DNA): TGTGCCAGCAGTACCCACACTAACTATGGCTACACCTTC.